One and the same sample provided the 19 T cell receptor beta chains below, sequenced in a study of coeliac disease. Assay: immunoSEQ multiplex PCR; the TCRdb copy retains only in-frame clones and omits some. Of just over 7,000 clones listed, roughly 63% are singletons. Sequencing was carried out using lamina propria lymphocytes from the gut. These receptors were obtained from a woman in her sixties with active celiac disease.

This clone is a singleton in its sample. For the CDR3, the DNA is TGTGCCAGCAGAGAAGACAGTTTGGGAGGCTACACCTTC. It translates to CASREDSLGGYTF. The chain joins TRBV7-2 to TRBJ1-2; maybe TRBD1 (5 bases). Trimming pared 6 bases from V and 8 bases from J, leaving 16 bases between. The CDR3 contains 13 residues. Germline V gene data show CDR1 as SGHTA and CDR2 as FQGNSA.

The J gene is TRBJ1-1, the V gene TRBV28; 9 bases are a match to TRBD1. The CDR3 runs 15 residues. Germline loops: CDR1 MDHEN, CDR2 SYDVKM. The V and J ends lost 4 bases and 4 bases, in that order; junction bases with no gene match: 7. Here the CDR3 reads CASSSRQGVGTEAFF. CDR3 nucleotides: TGTGCCAGCAGTTCCCGACAGGGGGTGGGCACTGAAGCTTTCTTT.

This chain joins TRBV19 and TRBJ2-7, with 7 bases aligning to TRBD2. This CDR3 is built from 19 residues. The V segment lost 0 bases and the J segment 5 bases; nucleotides outside the gene matches: 19. Germline V gives CDR1 LNHDA, CDR2 SQIVND (reference sequence). The CDR3 DNA reads as TGTGCCAGTAGTATAGATCAGGGAACTAGACTAGCCCTTTTCAACGAGCAGTACTTC. Protein product: CASSIDQGTRLALFNEQYF.

This chain joins TRBV30 and TRBJ2-7, with D possibly being TRBD1 (5 bases). V lost 2 bases to trimming and J lost 4 bases, with 9 bases between them. CDR1 and CDR2 from the germline V gene are GTSNPN and SVGIG (reference sequence). The CDR3 consists of 12 residues. The CDR3 loop reads CAWSKGKYEQYF. CDR3 DNA sequence: TGTGCCTGGAGTAAGGGGAAATACGAGCAGTACTTC.

The chain joins TRBV15 to TRBJ2-1, with TRBD2 matching over 9 bases. The germline V gene encodes CDR1 LNHNV and CDR2 YYDKDF (reference sequence). V shed 8 bases, J shed 0 bases, and the junction held 11 bases outside the gene matches. This CDR3 region has 17 residues. The CDR3 reads CATVTDLAGSSYNEQFF. The DNA of the CDR3 is TGTGCCACCGTGACCGACCTAGCGGGGAGCTCCTACAATGAGCAGTTCTTC.

This clone came up a few times. The CDR3 sequence: CASSDRGNEQFF. The DNA for the CDR3 is TGTGCCAGCTCAGACCGGGGCAATGAGCAGTTCTTC. The chain joins TRBV18 to TRBJ2-1, with D maybe TRBD2 (5 bases). Germline CDR1 is KGHSH and CDR2 is LQKENI. This CDR3 contains 12 residues. V was cut by 5 bases and J by 6 bases, with 8 bases left in between.

This clone was recorded a few times. The chain employs TRBV29-1 and TRBJ1-2; D not certain. In germline, CDR1 is SQVTM, CDR2 ANQGSEA. V dropped 4 bases and J dropped 4 bases, with 13 bases sitting between them. CDR3 length: 13 amino acids. CDR3 in amino acids: CSVGPSGFYGYTF. The DNA of the CDR3 is TGCAGCGTTGGACCTTCGGGGTTCTATGGCTACACCTTC.

The V and J genes are TRBV5-5 and TRBJ2-6; 8 nucleotides match TRBD1. With 1 base clipped from V and 0 bases from J, the junction kept 9 bases outside the gene matches. The CDR3 runs to 19 residues. CDR1 is SGHKS, CDR2 YYEKEE, per germline (reference sequence). In DNA form, the CDR3 reads TGTGCCAGCAGCTTGATGGTGAGACAGGGGACCTCTGGGGCCAACGTCCTGACTTTC. It codes for CASSLMVRQGTSGANVLTF.

The rearrangement uses TRBV7-2 and TRBJ2-7, with TRBD1 as a possible D gene (6 bases). V lost 4 bases and J lost 7, with 11 bases in between. Germline CDR1 and CDR2: SGHTA and FQGNSA. The CDR3 totals 12 residues. The CDR3 nucleotides read TGTGCCAGCAGCTCAGGGGTTGGTGAGCAGTACTTC. Residues: CASSSGVGEQYF.

V is TRBV5-6 and J is TRBJ1-1, with D maybe TRBD1 (6 bases). Germline V gene lookup returns CDR1 SGHDT and CDR2 YYEEEE. The CDR3 totals 16 residues. V was shortened by 3 bases and J by 1 base, with 16 bases between the two germline ends. Here the CDR3 reads CASSSPGGHRNTEAFF. CDR3 nucleotides: TGTGCCAGCAGCTCTCCCGGGGGGCATAGGAACACTGAAGCTTTCTTT.

The chain couples TRBV19 to TRBJ2-2, with TRBD1 matching 7 bases. This CDR3 region has 15 residues. Germline V CDR1 and CDR2: LNHDA, SQIVND (reference sequence). V trimming: 3 bases; J trimming: 6 bases; junction bases outside the gene matches: 7. The CDR3 here is CASSIRRQGSGELFF. In DNA form, the CDR3 reads TGTGCCAGTAGTATCCGCCGACAGGGTTCCGGGGAGCTGTTTTTT. The complete variable domain, with remaining parts taken from reference TRBV19 and TRBJ2-2, reads DGGITQSPKYLFRKEGQNVTLSCEQNLNHDAMYWYRQDPGQGLRLIYYSQIVNDFQKGDIAEGYSVSREKKESFPLTVTSAQKNPTAFYLCASSIRRQGSGELFFGEGSRLTVL.

This clone was seen a single time. The chain has TRBV11-2 and TRBJ2-5, with 11 positions matching TRBD2. With 5 bases clipped from V and 5 bases from J, the junction kept 19 bases outside the gene matches. CDR3 length: 19 amino acids. CDR1 and CDR2 from the germline V gene are SGHAT and FQNNGV. This chain's CDR3 is CASSDLAGGARKPPETQYF. CDR3 nucleotide sequence: TGTGCCAGCAGCGATCTAGCGGGGGGTGCCCGTAAGCCACCTGAGACCCAGTACTTC.

The CDR3, as DNA: TGCGCCAGCAGCTGGGCAGGGCCGGCAGATACGCAGTATTTT. It codes for CASSWAGPADTQYF. This chain links TRBV5-1 with TRBJ2-3; D perhaps matches TRBD1 (5 bases). The CDR3 contains 14 residues. CDR1 SGHRS and CDR2 YFSETQ come from the germline V gene. Trimming shortened V by 3 bases and J by 4 bases, and 12 bases separated the two germline ends.

This rearrangement joins TRBV4-2 to TRBJ2-3; tentative D call: TRBD1 (6 bases). Germline V gene data show CDR1 as LGHNA and CDR2 as YNFKEQ. The CDR3 contains 14 residues. V dropped 1 base and J dropped 11 bases, with 16 bases sitting between them. The chain's CDR3 is CASSQGDTSPQQYF. For the CDR3, the DNA is TGTGCCAGCAGCCAAGGGGACACTTCGCCCCAGCAGTATTTT.

The chain joins TRBV9 to TRBJ2-3; 10 nucleotides line up with TRBD2. Germline V gene sequence: CDR1 SGDLS, CDR2 YYNGEE. J gave up 4 bases and V 0 bases, and 5 bases lay outside the gene matches. The CDR3 has 16 residues. CDR3 protein: CASSVGAGGMADTQYF. As DNA, the CDR3 is TGTGCCAGCAGCGTAGGAGCGGGGGGGATGGCAGATACGCAGTATTTT.

Within the sample, this clone is medium-sized. The chain uses TRBV30 and TRBJ2-7, with D perhaps TRBD2 (6 bases). The V gene's germline CDR1 is GTSNPN and CDR2 SVGIG (reference sequence). V lost 3 bases and J 0 bases, leaving 12 bases between the germline ends. The CDR3 has 14 amino acids. The chain's CDR3 is CAWSVSGTSYEQYF. As DNA, the CDR3 is TGTGCCTGGAGCGTTAGCGGTACCTCCTACGAGCAGTACTTC. Full variable domain (outside the CDR3, taken from reference TRBV30 and TRBJ2-7): SQTIHQWPATLVQPVGSPLSLECTVEGTSNPNLYWYRQAAGRGLQLLFYSVGIGQISSEVPQNLSASRPQDRQFILSSKKLLLSDSGFYLCAWSVSGTSYEQYFGPGTRLTVT.

This clone was picked up a small number of times. The chain employs TRBV5-8 and TRBJ1-3; D possibly corresponds to TRBD1 (5 bases). Germline V CDR1 and CDR2: SGHTS, YDEGEE. With 5 bases removed from V and 0 bases from J, the gap between germline ends came to 9 bases. The CDR3 contains 14 residues. The CDR3 DNA reads as TGTGCCAGCAGGTCGACAGTCTCTGGAAACACCATATATTTT. Translated, it gives CASRSTVSGNTIYF.

The chain uses TRBV18 and TRBJ2-1; D gene uncertain. Trimming took 3 bases from V and 13 from J, leaving 10 bases between them. Germline V gives CDR1 KGHSH, CDR2 LQKENI. The CDR3 is 11 amino acids. In DNA form, the CDR3 reads TGTGCCAGCTCACCCTTCGAGAAACAGTTCTTC. This translates into CASSPFEKQFF.

This clone was detected once. CDR3 sequence reads: CASSQDYPQGPNQPQHF. For the CDR3, the DNA is TGCGCCAGCAGCCAAGATTACCCCCAGGGCCCCAATCAGCCCCAGCATTTT. The rearrangement uses TRBV4-3 and TRBJ1-5; a weak D match, TRBD1 (5 bases). Germline lookup yields CDR1 LGHNA and CDR2 YSLEER. V was cut by 0 bases and J by 3 bases, with 15 bases left in between. The CDR3 is 17 amino acids.